The following is a TCR beta chain sequence with its context. As originally analysed: Scientists estimated how many nucleated cells there were by amplifying reference gene primers. TCRdb's table, derived via immunoSEQ multiplex PCR, lists solely in-frame clones and lacks some. The V and J calls and clone size are taken from that table; D and trimming were inferred from the DNA. The table has some 250,000 clones, 80% to 90% seen once. The sample belongs to a study of blood T cell repertoires in COVID-19. The CDR3 runs to 18 residues. With 4 bases clipped from V and 4 bases from J, the junction kept 16 bases outside the gene matches. CDR1 and CDR2 (germline): LGHNA, YNFKEQ.

V usage is TRBV4-2 and J usage is TRBJ2-1; 7 positions agree with TRBD2. The receptor comes from a woman between 45 and 60 years old who had recovered from COVID-19. The sequenced sample was PBMCs or T cells enriched from blood (not recorded which). The CDR3 DNA reads as TGTGCCAGCAGCCCTAACCTTGAAGCGGGACTATATTACAATGAGCAGTTCTTC. Its translation is CASSPNLEAGLYYNEQFF.